This record concerns one T cell receptor beta chain sequence. Its antigen is as yet unknown. TCRdb re-analysed the 5' RACE reads in MiXCR, keeping a single row per CDR3 protein. The table has tens of thousands of distinct CDR3 sequences, over 25% seen once. Study conclusions and caveats: The TCR gene usage of tumor memory CD4+ T cells clustered together with blood and lymph node memory CD4+ cells and with lymph node naive CD4+ cells.

CDR1 and CDR2 (germline): DFQATT, SNEGSKA (reference sequence). Trimming cost V 1 base and J 7 bases, with 14 bases left between them. The CDR3 length is 14 residues. J is TRBJ2-1 and V is TRBV20-1, with D possibly being TRBD2 (5 bases). The clonotype originates from a female donor with breast cancer. Sequencing was done on a sample of tumor-infiltrating memory CD4+ T cells sorted from the breast tumor. Subset in this sample: memory CD4+ T cells, CD4+CD45RO+CD25-. The DNA for the CDR3 is TGCAGTGCTAGAGGCGGGCCCAGAGGTAATGAGCAGTTCTTC. Translating gives CSARGGPRGNEQFF.